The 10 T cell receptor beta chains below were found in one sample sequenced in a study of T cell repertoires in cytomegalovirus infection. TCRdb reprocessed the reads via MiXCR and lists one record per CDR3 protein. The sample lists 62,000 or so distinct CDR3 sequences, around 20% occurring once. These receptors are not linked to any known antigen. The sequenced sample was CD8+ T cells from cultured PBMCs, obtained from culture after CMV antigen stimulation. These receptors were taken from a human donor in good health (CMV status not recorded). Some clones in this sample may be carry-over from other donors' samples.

The CDR3 coding sequence is TGCAGTGCTAGGAAAGGAACCGGAAACACCATATATTTT. Its protein product is CSARKGTGNTIYF. The chain recombines TRBV20-1 with TRBJ1-3; D is unclear. The CDR3 length is 13 residues. CDR1 DFQATT and CDR2 SNEGSKA come from the germline V gene (reference sequence). V gave up 3 bases and J gave up 4 bases, with 10 bases separating them.

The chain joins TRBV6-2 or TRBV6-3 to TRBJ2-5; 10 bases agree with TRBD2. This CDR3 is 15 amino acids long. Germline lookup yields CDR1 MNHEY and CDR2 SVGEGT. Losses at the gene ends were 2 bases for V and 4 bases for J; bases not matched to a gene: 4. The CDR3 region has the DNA TGTGCCAGCAGTTACGGACTAGCGGATCTAGAGACCCAGTACTTC. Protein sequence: CASSYGLADLETQYF.

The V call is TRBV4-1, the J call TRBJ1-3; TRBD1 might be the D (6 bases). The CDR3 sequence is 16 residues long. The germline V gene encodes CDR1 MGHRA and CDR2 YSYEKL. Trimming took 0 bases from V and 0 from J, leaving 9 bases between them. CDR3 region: CASSQEGATSGNTIYF. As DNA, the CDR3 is TGCGCCAGCAGCCAAGAGGGGGCTACCTCTGGAAACACCATATATTTT.

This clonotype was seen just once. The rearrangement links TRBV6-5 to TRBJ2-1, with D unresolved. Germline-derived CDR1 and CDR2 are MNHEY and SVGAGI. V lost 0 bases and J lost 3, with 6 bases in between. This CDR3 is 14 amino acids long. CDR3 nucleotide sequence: TGTGCCAGCAGTTACTCCCCCGACTACAATGAGCAGTTCTTC. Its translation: CASSYSPDYNEQFF.

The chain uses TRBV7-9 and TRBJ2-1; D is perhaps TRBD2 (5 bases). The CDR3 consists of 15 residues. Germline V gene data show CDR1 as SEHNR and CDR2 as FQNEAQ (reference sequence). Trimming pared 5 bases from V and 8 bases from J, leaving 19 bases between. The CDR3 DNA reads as TGTGCCAGCAGCCCAACCTTAGGGAGTGTGGATGAGCAGTTCTTC. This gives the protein CASSPTLGSVDEQFF. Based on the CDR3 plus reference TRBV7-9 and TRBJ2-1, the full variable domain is DTGVSQNPRHKITKRGQNVTFRCDPISEHNRLYWYRQTLGQGPEFLTYFQNEAQLEKSRLLSDRFSAERPKGSFSTLEIQRTEQGDSAMYLCASSPTLGSVDEQFFGPGTRLTVL.

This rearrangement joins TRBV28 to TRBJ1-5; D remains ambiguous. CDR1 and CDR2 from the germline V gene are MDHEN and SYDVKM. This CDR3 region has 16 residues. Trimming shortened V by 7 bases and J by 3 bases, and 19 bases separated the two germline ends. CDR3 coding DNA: TGTGCCAGCATCTTTGGGTCCAGGAGCCTCAATCAGCCCCAGCATTTT. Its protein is CASIFGSRSLNQPQHF. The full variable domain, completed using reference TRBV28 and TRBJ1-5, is DVKVTQSSRYLVKRTGEKVFLECVQDMDHENMFWYRQDPGLGLRLIYFSYDVKMKEKGDIPEGYSVSREKKERFSLILESASTNQTSMYLCASIFGSRSLNQPQHFGDGTRLSIL.

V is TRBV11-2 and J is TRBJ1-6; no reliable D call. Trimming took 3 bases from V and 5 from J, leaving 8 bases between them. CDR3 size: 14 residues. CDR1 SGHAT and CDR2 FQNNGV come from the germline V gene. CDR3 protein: CASSFRGNNSPLHF. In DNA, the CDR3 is TGTGCCAGCAGCTTCCGGGGAAATAATTCACCCCTCCACTTT.

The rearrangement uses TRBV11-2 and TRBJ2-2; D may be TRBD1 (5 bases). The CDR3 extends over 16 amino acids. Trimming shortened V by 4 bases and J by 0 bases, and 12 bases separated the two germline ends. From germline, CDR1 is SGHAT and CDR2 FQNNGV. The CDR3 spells CASSSLWTPNTGELFF. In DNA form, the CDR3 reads TGTGCCAGCAGCTCACTTTGGACACCGAACACCGGGGAGCTGTTTTTT.

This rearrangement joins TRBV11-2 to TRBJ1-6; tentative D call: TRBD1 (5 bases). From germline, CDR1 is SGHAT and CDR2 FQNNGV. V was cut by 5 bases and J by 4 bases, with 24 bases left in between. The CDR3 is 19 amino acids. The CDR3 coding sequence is TGTGCCAGCAGCCCCTACCTATCCCCCAGGGTCACTTATAATTCACCCCTCCACTTT. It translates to CASSPYLSPRVTYNSPLHF. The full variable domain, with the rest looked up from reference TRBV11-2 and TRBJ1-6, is EAGVAQSPRYKIIEKRQSVAFWCNPISGHATLYWYQQILGQGPKLLIQFQNNGVVDDSQLPKDRFSAERLKGVDSTLKIQPAKLEDSAVYLCASSPYLSPRVTYNSPLHFGNGTRLTVT.

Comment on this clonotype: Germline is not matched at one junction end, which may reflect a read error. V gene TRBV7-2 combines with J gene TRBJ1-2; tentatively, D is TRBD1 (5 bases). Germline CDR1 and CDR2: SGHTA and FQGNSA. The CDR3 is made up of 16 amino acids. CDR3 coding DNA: TGTGACAGCAGCTTAGGAAACAGGTTCTTTGACTATGGCTACACCTTC. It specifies CDSSLGNRFFDYGYTF.